This T cell receptor beta chain was observed in a study of blood T cells in healthy people across ages. Notes on the study in general: Possibly, changes in expanded clonotypes were confounded because donor CMV status was unknown.

With a J-beta primer mix and a sample-barcoded 5' primer, a second PCR ran 7 to 11 cycles. Each CDR3 protein gets one entry after TCRdb re-called the 5' RACE reads with MiXCR. The sample carries hundreds of thousands of distinct CDR3 sequences, roughly 25% recorded once. Trimming removed 2 bases at V and 6 bases at J, with 26 bases between. Germline V gene data show CDR1 as SEHNR and CDR2 as FQNEAQ (reference sequence). The CDR3 is made up of 19 amino acids. On this clonotype: Its antigen remains unidentified.

This same sample was also taken into another study, of T cells of mothers and their children.

The TCR was taken from a boy between 10 and 17 years old in good health. The gene calls are TRBV7-9 and TRBJ2-4; D might be TRBD1 (6 bases). The material sequenced was blood. This CDR3 reads CASSLWDPGKDDRRNIQYF. The CDR3 DNA follows: TGTGCCAGCAGCTTATGGGATCCCGGGAAAGATGACAGGCGAAACATTCAGTACTTC.